These 10 T cell receptor beta chains share one sample of origin, sequenced in a study of cytomegalovirus exposure and HLA in healthy donors. Sequenced by immunoSEQ multiplex PCR; TCRdb stores in-frame clones only, minus some. The sample includes 200,000 to 250,000 clones, approximately 90% of them seen just once. Sequenced sample: PBMCs. Source of these receptors: a man aged 18 to 30 in good health and CMV-seronegative.

About this clone: One end of the junction does not line up with germline, which may come from a read error. The V call is TRBV27, the J call TRBJ2-1; 9 bases fit TRBD2. CDR3 size: 17 residues. The germline V gene encodes CDR1 MNHEY and CDR2 SMNVEV (reference sequence). The CDR3 DNA is TGTGCCGGCAGTTTTGCTGGCGGGAGGGGGTTCTACAATGAGCAGTTCTTC. Encoded protein: CAGSFAGGRGFYNEQFF.

The CDR3 loop reads CASERFSSYNSPLHF. DNA of the CDR3: TGTGCCAGCGAGCGATTTAGCTCCTATAATTCACCCCTCCACTTT. The chain is built from TRBV6-1 and TRBJ1-6; D unclear. V was shortened by 8 bases and J by 0 bases, with 11 bases between the two germline ends. Germline CDR1 and CDR2: MNHNS and SASEGT. This CDR3 has 15 amino acids.

V and J are TRBV7-3 and TRBJ2-6; tentative D call: TRBD1 (6 bases). V dropped 0 bases and J dropped 2 bases, with 8 bases sitting between them. This CDR3 has 16 amino acids. The germline gives CDR1 SGHTA, CDR2 FQGTGA. CDR3 sequence (DNA): TGTGCCAGCAGCTTAACCCACAGGGCTGGGGCCAACGTCCTGACTTTC. Translating it yields CASSLTHRAGANVLTF. The full variable domain, in which reference TRBV7-3 and TRBJ2-6 provide the parts outside the CDR3, is GAGVSQTPSNKVTEKGKYVELRCDPISGHTALYWYRQSLGQGPEFLIYFQGTGAADDSGLPNDRFFAVRPEGSVSTLKIQRTERGDSAVYLCASSLTHRAGANVLTFGAGSRLTVL.

This chain uses TRBV5-5 with TRBJ1-5; a weak D match, TRBD1 (6 bases). V lost 2 bases to trimming and J lost 5 bases, with 14 bases between them. CDR1 and CDR2 (germline): SGHKS, YYEKEE (reference sequence). CDR3 size: 15 residues. The CDR3 DNA reads as TGTGCCAGCAGCTTTGGCAGGGCAGGGGATCAGCCCCAGCATTTT. Its translation is CASSFGRAGDQPQHF.

The chain is built from TRBV27 and TRBJ1-1; D perhaps matches TRBD1 (5 bases). Germline V gene data show CDR1 as MNHEY and CDR2 as SMNVEV (reference sequence). Deletions cut 5 bases from V and 1 base from J, with 20 bases between. This CDR3 is built from 17 residues. The CDR3 loop reads CASSPPGIPPGNTEAFF. DNA of the CDR3: TGTGCCAGCAGTCCCCCAGGGATTCCCCCGGGGAACACTGAAGCTTTCTTT.

V and J are TRBV27 and TRBJ1-1; maybe TRBD1 (6 bases). The CDR3 spans 13 residues. Germline V CDR1 and CDR2: MNHEY, SMNVEV (reference sequence). V was shortened by 3 bases and J by 11 bases, with 16 bases between the two germline ends. The CDR3 DNA reads as TGTGCCAGCAGTTTTGGGGGGGCGCATGTGGCTTTCTTT. Protein: CASSFGGAHVAFF.

This clone was detected a few times. This chain links TRBV5-1 with TRBJ2-7; D may be TRBD2 (8 bases). The CDR3 contains 16 residues. Germline V gene data show CDR1 as SGHRS and CDR2 as YFSETQ. V lost 4 bases, J lost 0 bases, and 17 bases lay in between. CDR3 amino acids: CASSTGGTVLSYEQYF. CDR3 in DNA: TGCGCCAGCAGCACGGGGGGGACAGTTCTCTCCTACGAGCAGTACTTC.

CDR3 amino acids: CASSPPGGQANEKLFF. The CDR3 DNA reads TGTGCCAGCTCACCACCGGGGGGACAGGCTAATGAAAAACTGTTTTTT. The V call is TRBV18, the J call TRBJ1-4; 8 bases agree with TRBD1. Germline lookup yields CDR1 KGHSH and CDR2 LQKENI. This CDR3 spans 16 amino acids. After removal of 0 bases from V and 3 bases from J, the junction contained 3 bases not matched to a gene.

This clone was found once. CDR3: CASSQHTDTGEQFF. As DNA, the CDR3 is TGTGCCAGCAGCCAACACACGGATACGGGGGAGCAGTTCTTC. This sequence joins TRBV4-2 and TRBJ2-1; tentatively, D is TRBD2 (5 bases). Deletions cut 2 bases from V and 10 bases from J, with 15 bases between. The V gene's germline CDR1 is LGHNA and CDR2 YNFKEQ. CDR3 size: 14 residues.

V is TRBV7-2 and J is TRBJ1-5; 8 positions match TRBD1. This CDR3 is 14 amino acids long. V shed 5 bases, J shed 4 bases, and the junction held 4 bases outside the gene matches. The germline V gene has CDR1 SGHTA and CDR2 FQGNSA. The CDR3 nucleotides read TGTGCCAGCAGCCCGGACAGGGTGAATCAGCCCCAGCATTTT. This codes for CASSPDRVNQPQHF.